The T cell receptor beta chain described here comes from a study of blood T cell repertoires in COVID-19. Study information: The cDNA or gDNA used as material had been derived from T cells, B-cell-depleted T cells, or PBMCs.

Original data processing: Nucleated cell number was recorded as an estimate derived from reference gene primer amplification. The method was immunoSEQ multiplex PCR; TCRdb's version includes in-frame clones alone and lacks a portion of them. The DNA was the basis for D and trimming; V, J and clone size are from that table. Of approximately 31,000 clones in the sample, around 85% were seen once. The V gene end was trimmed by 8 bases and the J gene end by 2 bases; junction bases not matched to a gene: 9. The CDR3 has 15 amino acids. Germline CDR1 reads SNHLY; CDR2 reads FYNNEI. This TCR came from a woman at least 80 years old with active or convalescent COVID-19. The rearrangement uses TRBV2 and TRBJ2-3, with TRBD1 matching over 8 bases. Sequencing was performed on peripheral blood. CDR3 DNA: TGTGCCAGCCGCCGACAGGGGCGGGACACAGATACGCAGTATTTT. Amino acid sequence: CASRRQGRDTDTQYF.